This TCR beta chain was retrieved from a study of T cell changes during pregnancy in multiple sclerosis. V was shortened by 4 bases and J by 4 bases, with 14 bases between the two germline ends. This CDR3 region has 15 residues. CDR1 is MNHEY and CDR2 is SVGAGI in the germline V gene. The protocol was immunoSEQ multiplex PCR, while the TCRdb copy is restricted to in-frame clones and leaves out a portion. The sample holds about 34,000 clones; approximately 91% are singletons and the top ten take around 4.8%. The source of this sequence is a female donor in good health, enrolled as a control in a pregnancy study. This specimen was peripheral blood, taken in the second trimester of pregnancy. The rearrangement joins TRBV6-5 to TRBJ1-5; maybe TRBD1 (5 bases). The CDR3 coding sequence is TGTGCCAGCAGTTTAGGCGGGGCTCGGAATCAGCCCCAGCATTTT. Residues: CASSLGGARNQPQHF.